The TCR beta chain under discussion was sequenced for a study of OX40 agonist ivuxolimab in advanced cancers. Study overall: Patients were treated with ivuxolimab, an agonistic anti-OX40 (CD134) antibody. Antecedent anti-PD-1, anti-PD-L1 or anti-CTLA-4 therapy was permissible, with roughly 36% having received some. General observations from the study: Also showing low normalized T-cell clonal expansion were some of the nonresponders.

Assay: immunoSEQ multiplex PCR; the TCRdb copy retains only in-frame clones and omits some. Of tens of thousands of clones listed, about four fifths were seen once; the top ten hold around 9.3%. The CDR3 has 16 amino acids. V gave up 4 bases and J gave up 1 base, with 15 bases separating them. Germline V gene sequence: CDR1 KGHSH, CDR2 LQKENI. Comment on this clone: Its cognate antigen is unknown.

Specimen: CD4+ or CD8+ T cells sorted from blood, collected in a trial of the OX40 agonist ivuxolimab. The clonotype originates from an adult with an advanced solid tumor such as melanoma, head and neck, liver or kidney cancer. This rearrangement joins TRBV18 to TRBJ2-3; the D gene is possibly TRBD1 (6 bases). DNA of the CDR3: TGTGCCAGCTCACGAATAACAGGGCTGGGCACAGATACGCAGTATTTT. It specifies CASSRITGLGTDTQYF. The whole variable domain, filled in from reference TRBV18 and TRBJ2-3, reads NAGVMQNPRHLVRRRGQEARLRCSPMKGHSHVYWYRQLPEEGLKFMVYLQKENIIDESGMPKERFSAEFPKEGPSILRIQQVVRGDSAAYFCASSRITGLGTDTQYFGPGTRLTVL.